This TCR beta chain was recorded in a study of shared clonotypes between healthy human individuals. This clone was seen just once. CD4+ cells were split into CD45RA+ naive and CD45RA-negative memory subsets. The germline CDR1 and CDR2 sequences are SGHVS and FNYEAQ. The CDR3 runs to 14 residues. The junction had 5 bases not matched to a gene; V was cut back by 2 bases and J by 7 bases. TCRdb's copy holds only in-frame clones and misses some; the assay was immunoSEQ multiplex PCR. Of over 2 million clones listed, around 90% are singletons. The TCR comes from a man aged 18 to 29 in good health. Some clones in this sample may be carry-over from other donors' samples. This chain connects TRBV7-6 to TRBJ2-1, with 7 nucleotides matching TRBD1. Specimen: naive CD4+ T cells from PBMCs. Specified subset: CD45RA+ positively selected. The CDR3 nucleotides are TGTGCCAGCAGCTTAACCCAGGGGGTTAATGAGCAGTTCTTC. Protein product: CASSLTQGVNEQFF.